The present T cell receptor (beta chain) was sequenced within a study of blood T cell repertoires in COVID-19. Overall study: Italy, Spain and the United States were the sources of the convalescent and acute COVID-19 samples. From T cells, B-cell-depleted T cells, or PBMCs came the material, which was cDNA or gDNA.

This CDR3 region has 16 residues. The germline gives CDR1 SGHNT, CDR2 YYREEE (reference sequence). Trimming removed 0 bases at V and 0 bases at J, with 12 bases between. In the authors' methods: How many nucleated cells were present was estimated from reference gene primer amplification. The method was immunoSEQ multiplex PCR; TCRdb's version includes in-frame clones alone and lacks a portion of them. From that table come the V and J calls and clone size; the DNA was used to work out D and trimming. The top ten hold approximately 5% of the sample, which has a few hundred thousand clones, approximately 92% seen once.

This clonotype was sampled from a woman between 40 and 50 years old who had recovered from COVID-19. Sequences were obtained from peripheral blood. This chain uses TRBV5-4 with TRBJ1-1; no firm D call. The CDR3 protein is CASSLDRKYVNTEAFF. Written as DNA, the CDR3 is TGTGCCAGCAGCTTGGACAGAAAGTATGTGAACACTGAAGCTTTCTTT.